Given below is one T cell receptor (beta chain) in context. Its antigen specificity is not known. The sample holds no much larger clone one base away, and base qualities are not on file. This entry is derived from a study of T cell responses to AZD1222 COVID-19 vaccine (dated by TCRdb to the early 2020s). Study-wide context: AZD1222 recipients whose second dose came at about 4 weeks and those whose second dose came at about 12 weeks were combined into one group, since spike-specific TCR depth and breadth did not differ between the two schedules. Trial participants were enrolled into age subgroups of 18-55, 56-69 and 70-plus years, which contained about 150, 27 and 61 TCR-sequenced participants, respectively. A total of 233 trial participants underwent TCR sequencing, of whom roughly 210 had received two doses of AZD1222 and about 25 had received two doses of the MenACWY control vaccine. Overall results and qualifications from the work: The 56-69-year group was small, and its depth increase did not reach significance, likely because of low power. Participants were mostly white British and included more females than males, and it was suggested by the authors that clonal diversity may have been underestimated. Because no day 14 peak-response samples were available, the repertoires could be characterized only after the peak T cell response. A significant rise in spike-specific TCR breadth and depth was observed after two AZD1222 doses relative to day 0 and relative to MenACWY recipients. Conclusions about previously exposed vaccinees are limited, since just 5 to 7 AZD1222 recipients were seropositive for SARS-CoV-2 at baseline. CD4 TCRs associated with the vaccine covered the entire spike protein, and the dominant responses were in regions 160-218 and 743-854. Epitopes outside the regions mutated in the B.1.351 and B.1.1.7 variants were reportedly recognized by nearly half of the unique spike-specific TCRs.

The CDR3 regions of human TCRbeta chains were analyzed by immunosequencing. The study's processing was this. Repertoire TCRs were matched against a reference library of SARS-CoV-2-specific TCRs generated with the MIRA antigen-specificity platform. Breadth meant the fraction of unique TCRs that were SARS-CoV-2-associated, whereas depth meant the fraction of total T cells that were SARS-CoV-2-associated. Each spike-specific TCR was assigned to its reactive spike region and to a CD4 or CD8 class using the MIRA data. Log10-transformed breadth and depth values were compared by one-way ANOVA with Sidak's multiple comparisons tests. Held by TCRdb, this immuneACCESS table contains in-frame sequences only and omits some clones. Under half of the omission traces to an unresolved V gene where checked; the cause of the rest is unknown. Clone size and V and J calls were adopted from that table, with D and trimming inferred from the DNA. The sample yields about 67,000 clones; 84% were counted once. Jointly, the top ten make up 21% of the sample.

From V the trimming removes 5 bases and from J it removes 8 bases, while the gene matches leave 6 bases of the junction unaccounted for. Including cysteine and phenylalanine, the CDR3 has 14 amino acids. Solely the CDR3 DNA is kept, with 42 bases framed from the first base. For CDR1 and CDR2, the germline V gene lists ENHRY and SYGVKD. The time point label, as the study defines it: baseline before first vaccination. Vaccinee samples were obtained from the UK trials COV001 and COV002, which included a single-blind randomized controlled phase 2/3 trial of AZD1222 (ChAdOx1 nCoV-19) in healthy adults. For TCRbeta chain sequencing, PBMC samples from trial participants were taken at day 0 and at day 28 after the second dose.

The chain employs TRBV10-3 and TRBJ1-6; 7 bases in the middle match TRBD1. The clonotype was recovered from an adult in good health. The sample here was peripheral blood, taken on day 0 of AZD1222 vaccination. The sequence in DNA is TGTGCCATCAGTCGGGGACAGCGGGATTCACCCCTCCACTTT. Translated, this gives CAISRGQRDSPLHF.